These T cell receptor beta chains were read from a single sample in a study of blood T cells in healthy people across ages. Each CDR3 protein gets one entry after TCRdb re-called the 5' RACE reads with MiXCR. The table shows over 1,200,000 distinct CDR3 sequences, with approximately 59% occurring only once. The sample comprised blood. Every receptor here comes from a young man in good health. The CDR3 runs from the conserved cysteine through the conserved F or W. Fields, in order: V gene, D gene, J gene, clone size, CDR3 DNA, CDR3 protein. A D gene is named only where the DNA matches it firmly. A row's size may be missing; if present it is once, few, many or a size class.

v_gene: TRBV2; d_gene: .; j_gene: TRBJ2-5; abundance: once; CDR3nt: TGTGTCAGCAGTGAAGGGCAATGGGAGACCCAGTACTTC; CDR3aa: CVSSEGQWETQYF
v_gene: TRBV29-1; d_gene: .; j_gene: TRBJ2-1; abundance: .; CDR3nt: TGCAGCGTTGTGTTTATTGAGCAGTTCTTC; CDR3aa: CSVVFIEQFF
v_gene: TRBV10-1; d_gene: TRBD1; j_gene: TRBJ1-5; abundance: .; CDR3nt: TGCGCCAGCAGTAGACAGGGGCTGCGTGAGGAGCATTTT; CDR3aa: CASSRQGLREEHF
v_gene: TRBV7-6; d_gene: .; j_gene: TRBJ1-4; abundance: once; CDR3nt: TGTGCCAGCAGCCCTCCGGGCCCCACTAATGAAAAACTGTTTTTT; CDR3aa: CASSPPGPTNEKLFF
v_gene: TRBV6-1; d_gene: TRBD1; j_gene: TRBJ1-6; abundance: .; CDR3nt: TGTGCCAGCAGTGAAGAGGGACAGACCTCATATTCACCCCTCCACTTT; CDR3aa: CASSEEGQTSYSPLHF
v_gene: TRBV6-5; d_gene: TRBD1; j_gene: TRBJ1-2; abundance: few; CDR3nt: TGTGCCAGCAGAACGCGGGACAGGCCTAACTATGGCTACACCTTC; CDR3aa: CASRTRDRPNYGYTF
v_gene: TRBV12-3/TRBV12-4; d_gene: .; j_gene: TRBJ2-7; abundance: many; CDR3nt: TGTGCCAGCAGGAGGGGAACCTACGAGCAGTACTTC; CDR3aa: CASRRGTYEQYF
v_gene: TRBV20-1; d_gene: .; j_gene: TRBJ2-5; abundance: .; CDR3nt: TGCAGTGCTGTCTGGAAGACCCAGTACTTC; CDR3aa: CSAVWKTQYF
v_gene: TRBV29-1; d_gene: TRBD1; j_gene: TRBJ2-3; abundance: .; CDR3nt: TGCAGCACCAGGACAGGGGAGGATACGCAGTATTTT; CDR3aa: CSTRTGEDTQYF
v_gene: TRBV6-5; d_gene: .; j_gene: TRBJ1-4; abundance: .; CDR3nt: TGTGCCAGCAGCCGGGATTGGGGCACCAATGAAAAACTGTTTTTT; CDR3aa: CASSRDWGTNEKLFF
v_gene: TRBV12-3/TRBV12-4; d_gene: .; j_gene: TRBJ2-7; abundance: .; CDR3nt: TGTGCCAGCAGTTTAGAGGGTTCGGGGACCGGGGACTACGAGCAGTACTTC; CDR3aa: CASSLEGSGTGDYEQYF
v_gene: TRBV27; d_gene: .; j_gene: TRBJ1-1; abundance: .; CDR3nt: TGTGCCAGCAGTCAGTTCACAGGGAGAGAAGCTTTCTTT; CDR3aa: CASSQFTGREAFF
v_gene: TRBV9; d_gene: TRBD1; j_gene: TRBJ1-5; abundance: .; CDR3nt: TGTGCCAGCAGCCCGGACAGGGGGGATGCTCAGCCCCAGCATTTT; CDR3aa: CASSPDRGDAQPQHF
v_gene: TRBV11-2; d_gene: .; j_gene: TRBJ2-5; abundance: few; CDR3nt: TGTGCCAGCAGCGAAAGGGCCTCGAGAGAGACCCAGTACTTC; CDR3aa: CASSERASRETQYF
v_gene: TRBV12-3/TRBV12-4; d_gene: TRBD2; j_gene: TRBJ2-1; abundance: .; CDR3nt: TGTGCCAGCAGCCCCAGTGGACTAGCTCTTCCATGGGAGCAGTTCTTC; CDR3aa: CASSPSGLALPWEQFF
v_gene: TRBV4-1; d_gene: .; j_gene: TRBJ2-7; abundance: .; CDR3nt: TGCGCCAGCAGCCATGGGGGGAGCTTGATGGCTTACGAGCAGTACTTC; CDR3aa: CASSHGGSLMAYEQYF
v_gene: TRBV6-1; d_gene: TRBD2; j_gene: TRBJ2-1; abundance: .; CDR3nt: TGTGCCAGCAGTGCCTATCTAGCGGGAGGAGTGGAGACCCGGTACTTC; CDR3aa: CASSAYLAGGVETRYF
v_gene: TRBV13; d_gene: .; j_gene: TRBJ2-1; abundance: few; CDR3nt: TGTGCCAGCAGCGCTAGGGTGTACAATGAGCAGTTCTTC; CDR3aa: CASSARVYNEQFF
v_gene: TRBV12-3/TRBV12-4; d_gene: .; j_gene: TRBJ2-1; abundance: .; CDR3nt: TGTGCCAGCACTGGGACTCAGGATGAGCAGTTCTTC; CDR3aa: CASTGTQDEQFF
v_gene: TRBV20-1; d_gene: .; j_gene: TRBJ2-7; abundance: few; CDR3nt: TGCAGTGCTAGAGATCCGTGGGTCCGCTCCTACGAGCAGTACTTC; CDR3aa: CSARDPWVRSYEQYF
v_gene: TRBV10-3; d_gene: .; j_gene: TRBJ2-1; abundance: .; CDR3nt: TGTGCCATCATGTTAGGGGTCAATGAGCAGTTCTTC; CDR3aa: CAIMLGVNEQFF
v_gene: TRBV29-1; d_gene: .; j_gene: TRBJ2-3; abundance: .; CDR3nt: TGCAGCGTTCTAGCCTCGGGGGATACGCAGTATTTT; CDR3aa: CSVLASGDTQYF
v_gene: TRBV29-1; d_gene: .; j_gene: TRBJ2-2; abundance: few; CDR3nt: TGCAGCGTTACGGGAGAGCGGATTAACACCGGGGAGCTGTTTTTT; CDR3aa: CSVTGERINTGELFF
v_gene: TRBV4-2; d_gene: TRBD2; j_gene: TRBJ2-2; abundance: .; CDR3nt: TGTGCCAGCAGCCAAGCGCTTCCGGGACTAACATACACCGGGGAGCTGTTTTTT; CDR3aa: CASSQALPGLTYTGELFF
v_gene: TRBV29-1; d_gene: .; j_gene: TRBJ2-2; abundance: few; CDR3nt: TGCAGCGCCTTAGCGGTCGGCACCGGGGAGCTGTTTTTT; CDR3aa: CSALAVGTGELFF
v_gene: TRBV3-1; d_gene: .; j_gene: TRBJ2-7; abundance: .; CDR3nt: TGTGCCAGCAGTCGGTTCTTGCGGGCTTACGAGCAGTACTTC; CDR3aa: CASSRFLRAYEQYF
v_gene: TRBV20-1; d_gene: .; j_gene: TRBJ2-7; abundance: few; CDR3nt: TGCAGTGTAGCCGGAGGGCAAGGTGCTAGTTCCTACGAGCAGTACTTC; CDR3aa: CSVAGGQGASSYEQYF
v_gene: TRBV20-1; d_gene: .; j_gene: TRBJ2-1; abundance: .; CDR3nt: TGCAGTGCTAGAGTACGGGGGAGCTCCTACAATGAGCAGTTCTTC; CDR3aa: CSARVRGSSYNEQFF
v_gene: TRBV4-3; d_gene: .; j_gene: TRBJ1-1; abundance: .; CDR3nt: TGCGCCGCAAGGAGAGACAGGTTGGGGAACACTGAAGCTTTCTTT; CDR3aa: CAARRDRLGNTEAFF
v_gene: TRBV7-2; d_gene: .; j_gene: TRBJ2-7; abundance: .; CDR3nt: TGTGCCAGCAGGGAAGACGGGAGCTCCTACGAGCAGTACTTC; CDR3aa: CASREDGSSYEQYF
v_gene: TRBV13; d_gene: .; j_gene: TRBJ1-1; abundance: few; CDR3nt: TGTGCCAGCAGCTTAGGAAGGGTCGACACTGAAGCTTTCTTT; CDR3aa: CASSLGRVDTEAFF
v_gene: TRBV7-2; d_gene: TRBD1; j_gene: TRBJ2-1; abundance: few; CDR3nt: TGTGCCAGCAGCTTACCGGGACAGGCCTACAATGAGCAGTTCTTC; CDR3aa: CASSLPGQAYNEQFF
v_gene: TRBV7-9; d_gene: .; j_gene: TRBJ1-4; abundance: .; CDR3nt: TGCGCCAGCAGCTTAGAGGGCGGACGCGGAAAACTGTTTTTT; CDR3aa: CASSLEGGRGKLFF
v_gene: TRBV29-1; d_gene: TRBD1; j_gene: TRBJ2-3; abundance: .; CDR3nt: TGCAGCGTTGAAATGGTAACAGGGGGCACAGATACGCAGTATTTT; CDR3aa: CSVEMVTGGTDTQYF
v_gene: TRBV10-3; d_gene: .; j_gene: TRBJ2-1; abundance: few; CDR3nt: TGTGCCTACGGGGGAGTTACGGATGAGCAGTTCTTC; CDR3aa: CAYGGVTDEQFF
v_gene: TRBV25-1; d_gene: .; j_gene: TRBJ1-2; abundance: few; CDR3nt: TGTGCCAGCAGTGACCGGGGGGACGGACGTGGCTACACCTTC; CDR3aa: CASSDRGDGRGYTF
v_gene: TRBV25-1; d_gene: .; j_gene: TRBJ2-7; abundance: few; CDR3nt: TGTGCCAGCAGTGACGGGGGGCCTAACTACGAGCAGTACTTC; CDR3aa: CASSDGGPNYEQYF
v_gene: TRBV4-1; d_gene: .; j_gene: TRBJ1-6; abundance: .; CDR3nt: TGCGCCAGCAGCCAATCCCGATCCTATAATTCACCCCTCCACTTT; CDR3aa: CASSQSRSYNSPLHF
v_gene: TRBV7-2; d_gene: .; j_gene: TRBJ2-7; abundance: few; CDR3nt: TGTGCCAGCAGCTTAACCAGCGAGAGCTCCTACGAGCAGTACTTC; CDR3aa: CASSLTSESSYEQYF
v_gene: TRBV12-3/TRBV12-4; d_gene: .; j_gene: TRBJ2-7; abundance: .; CDR3nt: TGTGCCAGCAGTTTAAAGGGAGTGTTACTCGACGAGCAGTACTTC; CDR3aa: CASSLKGVLLDEQYF
v_gene: TRBV12-3/TRBV12-4; d_gene: TRBD1; j_gene: TRBJ2-5; abundance: few; CDR3nt: TGTGCCAGCACGGGGTCAACGGACAGGCAAGAGACCCAGTACTTC; CDR3aa: CASTGSTDRQETQYF
v_gene: TRBV6-5; d_gene: .; j_gene: TRBJ2-3; abundance: few; CDR3nt: TGTGCCAGCAGCCACCAGGGTAACACAGATACGCAGTATTTT; CDR3aa: CASSHQGNTDTQYF
v_gene: TRBV15; d_gene: .; j_gene: TRBJ1-2; abundance: .; CDR3nt: TGTGCCACCAGCAGACCCCTTAGGGACTATGGCTACACCTTC; CDR3aa: CATSRPLRDYGYTF
v_gene: TRBV27; d_gene: .; j_gene: TRBJ2-1; abundance: .; CDR3nt: TGTGCCAGCAGTCAAGTGGTAGCGGAAAGGTTATCGCAGTTCTTC; CDR3aa: CASSQVVAERLSQFF
v_gene: TRBV4-2; d_gene: TRBD1; j_gene: TRBJ2-1; abundance: .; CDR3nt: TGTGCCAGCAGCCAACAAGACAGGGCAAACAATGAGCAGTTCTTC; CDR3aa: CASSQQDRANNEQFF
v_gene: TRBV6-6; d_gene: .; j_gene: TRBJ2-7; abundance: .; CDR3nt: TGTGCCAGCAGTTCAGGGGAATACGAGCAGTACTTC; CDR3aa: CASSSGEYEQYF
v_gene: TRBV4-1; d_gene: TRBD2; j_gene: TRBJ2-1; abundance: .; CDR3nt: TGCGCCAGCAGCCAAGATTCCCTAGCGGGGCTCAATGAGCAGTTCTTC; CDR3aa: CASSQDSLAGLNEQFF
v_gene: TRBV3-1; d_gene: TRBD2; j_gene: TRBJ2-7; abundance: .; CDR3nt: TGTGCCAGCAGCCATGGGACTAGCGGGGACCCCTACGAGCAGTACTTC; CDR3aa: CASSHGTSGDPYEQYF
v_gene: TRBV9; d_gene: .; j_gene: TRBJ1-2; abundance: .; CDR3nt: TGTGCCAGCAGCCCCTCGGGTCACCTTTATGGCTACACCTTC; CDR3aa: CASSPSGHLYGYTF
v_gene: TRBV12-3/TRBV12-4; d_gene: .; j_gene: TRBJ2-7; abundance: .; CDR3nt: TGTGCCAGCAGTATGTATGCTGTTGAGCAGTACTTC; CDR3aa: CASSMYAVEQYF
v_gene: TRBV12-3/TRBV12-4; d_gene: TRBD2; j_gene: TRBJ2-7; abundance: .; CDR3nt: TGTGCCAGCAGCGCGGGAGGCGCCATAAGCGAGCAGTACTTC; CDR3aa: CASSAGGAISEQYF
v_gene: TRBV27; d_gene: TRBD1; j_gene: TRBJ2-1; abundance: .; CDR3nt: TGTGCCAGCAGTTTAATGGGGACAGGGGTGGATGAGCAGTTCTTC; CDR3aa: CASSLMGTGVDEQFF
v_gene: TRBV4-1; d_gene: TRBD2; j_gene: TRBJ2-1; abundance: .; CDR3nt: TGCGCCAGCAGCCAACGCGGGAGGGACAATGAGCAGTTCTTC; CDR3aa: CASSQRGRDNEQFF
v_gene: TRBV12-3/TRBV12-4; d_gene: .; j_gene: TRBJ2-5; abundance: .; CDR3nt: TGTGCCAGCAGTTTGCTAGTGGAGACCCAGTACTTC; CDR3aa: CASSLLVETQYF
v_gene: TRBV24-1; d_gene: .; j_gene: TRBJ2-3; abundance: few; CDR3nt: TGTGCCACCAGTGAACAACCTAACACAGATACGCAGTATTTT; CDR3aa: CATSEQPNTDTQYF
v_gene: TRBV9; d_gene: .; j_gene: TRBJ2-1; abundance: few; CDR3nt: TGTGCCAGCAGCGTCGCAGACAATGAGCAGTTCTTC; CDR3aa: CASSVADNEQFF
v_gene: TRBV6-1; d_gene: .; j_gene: TRBJ1-2; abundance: .; CDR3nt: TGTGCCAGCAGTGAACGGGACGTCTATGGCTACACCTTC; CDR3aa: CASSERDVYGYTF
v_gene: TRBV6-4; d_gene: TRBD2; j_gene: TRBJ2-1; abundance: .; CDR3nt: TGTGCCAGCAGTGACGCGACAGCGGGGGGGCGAGGGCAGTTTTTC; CDR3aa: CASSDATAGGRGQFF
v_gene: TRBV20-1; d_gene: TRBD2; j_gene: TRBJ2-5; abundance: .; CDR3nt: TGCAGTGCTAGGAAAGCGGGGGGAGGAGAGACCCAGTACTTC; CDR3aa: CSARKAGGGETQYF